The clone carrying this T cell receptor (beta chain) appeared a single time. The method was immunoSEQ multiplex PCR; TCRdb's version includes in-frame clones alone and lacks a portion of them. In the table there are over 15,000 clones, roughly 70% of which are singletons. These data are taken from a study of pediatric ulcerative colitis. In germline, CDR1 is MNHNS, CDR2 SASEGT. Trimming pared 7 bases from V and 5 bases from J, leaving 8 bases between. This CDR3 has 12 amino acids. Rectal tissue came from one to two pinch biopsies taken at colonoscopy. The chain carries TRBV6-1 and TRBJ1-4; D ambiguous. Sequencing was done on a sample of gut tissue. This receptor was taken from a boy younger than 18 with moderate ulcerative colitis. The DNA of the CDR3 is TGTGCCAGCAACATTCGAAATGAAAAACTGTTTTTT. Translation gives CASNIRNEKLFF.